The 22 T cell receptor beta chains in this list originate from one sample, sequenced in a study of cytotoxic CD8 clonotypes in ibrutinib-treated CLL. The assay was immunoSEQ multiplex PCR, and TCRdb's table has in-frame clones only and misses some. This sample has about 15,000 clones, with roughly 50% found just once. The sequenced sample was PBMCs, obtained at a 24-month disease-progression time point, from a patient treated with ibrutinib. The receptors come from a human donor with chronic lymphocytic leukemia.

This clone has just a few counts. The V gene is TRBV11-2, the J gene TRBJ2-7; D might be TRBD2 (6 bases). CDR1 and CDR2 (germline): SGHAT, FQNNGV. Trimming removed 5 bases at V and 3 bases at J, with 8 bases between. The CDR3 loop spans 12 amino acids. For the CDR3, the DNA is TGTGCCAGCAGCCGGGGGAGCTACGAGCAGTACTTC. Translated: CASSRGSYEQYF. Combining the CDR3 with reference TRBV11-2 and TRBJ2-7 gives the whole variable domain EAGVAQSPRYKIIEKRQSVAFWCNPISGHATLYWYQQILGQGPKLLIQFQNNGVVDDSQLPKDRFSAERLKGVDSTLKIQPAKLEDSAVYLCASSRGSYEQYFGPGTRLTVT.

The gene calls are TRBV7-8 and TRBJ1-6; TRBD1 might be the D (5 bases). The CDR3 runs 14 residues. Germline V gene data show CDR1 as SGHVS and CDR2 as FQNEAQ. Trimming left V 5 bases short and J 9 bases short, with 14 bases between. This CDR3 reads CASSHGQGSSPLHF. Here the CDR3 DNA reads TGTGCCAGCAGCCACGGGCAGGGAAGTTCACCCCTCCACTTT.

In this sample, this clone turned up a few times. The chain recombines TRBV11-3 with TRBJ1-2, with D possibly TRBD1 on 5 matching bases. The CDR3 contains 13 residues. Trimming removed 5 bases at V and 4 bases at J, with 11 bases between. The germline CDR1 and CDR2 sequences are SGHNT and YENEEA. The CDR3: CASSGRDGYGYTF. The CDR3 region has the DNA TGTGCCAGCAGCGGACGGGACGGCTATGGCTACACCTTC.

This clone was picked up a small number of times. Written as DNA, the CDR3 is TGCGCCAGCAGCAGCGGGACAGGAGGGTACCAAGAGACCCAGTACTTC. It codes for CASSSGTGGYQETQYF. The chain links TRBV5-1 to TRBJ2-5, with D tentatively TRBD1 (8 bases). CDR1 and CDR2 from the germline V gene are SGHRS and YFSETQ. The V gene lost 4 bases and the J gene lost 0 bases, with 16 bases spanning the gap. This CDR3 has 16 residues.

The J gene is TRBJ1-1, the V gene TRBV11-2, with D tentatively TRBD1 (5 bases). The CDR3 contains 14 residues. Germline loops: CDR1 SGHAT, CDR2 FQNNGV. V was trimmed by 1 base and J by 7 bases, leaving 13 bases between them. In DNA form, the CDR3 reads TGTGCCAGCAGCTTAGGTATGGGGGGAAGTGAAGCTTTCTTT. Its protein product is CASSLGMGGSEAFF.

The sample holds a few counts of this clone. CDR3 residues: CASSPGTVGYTF. The CDR3 DNA reads as TGTGCCAGTAGTCCCGGGACAGTTGGCTACACCTTC. V and J are TRBV19 and TRBJ1-2; 7 bases agree with TRBD1. This CDR3 comprises 12 residues. CDR1 is LNHDA, CDR2 SQIVND, per germline (reference sequence). The ends lost 5 bases at V and 7 bases at J; junction bases unmatched: 4.

Judged by abundance, this clone is medium-sized. V is TRBV4-1 and J is TRBJ1-1; D is possibly TRBD1 (5 bases). Trimming took 6 bases from V and 6 from J, leaving 11 bases between them. The CDR3 length is 12 residues. Per the germline V gene, CDR1 is MGHRA and CDR2 is YSYEKL. CDR3 region: CASRQGEAEAFF. The CDR3 coding sequence is TGCGCCAGCAGGCAGGGCGAGGCTGAAGCTTTCTTT.

The rearrangement uses TRBV15 and TRBJ1-5; 7 bases align to TRBD1. Germline loops: CDR1 LNHNV, CDR2 YYDKDF (reference sequence). The CDR3 extends over 17 amino acids. Trimming took 0 bases from V and 5 from J; bases not matched to a gene: 10. In nucleotides, the CDR3 is TGTGCCACCAGCAGAGATAGAGGGACAGCGAGCGATCAGCCCCAGCATTTT. Amino acid sequence: CATSRDRGTASDQPQHF.

V usage is TRBV5-1 and J usage is TRBJ2-1; a weak D match, TRBD1 (6 bases). The germline V gene encodes CDR1 SGHRS and CDR2 YFSETQ. The V end lost 0 bases, the J end lost 10 bases, and 14 bases lay between the germline ends. This CDR3 comprises 14 residues. CDR3 in amino acids: CASSLAGDMREQFF. For the CDR3, the DNA is TGCGCCAGCAGCTTGGCTGGGGACATGCGAGAGCAGTTCTTC.

The chain carries TRBV4-1 and TRBJ2-7; no firm D call. The V gene's germline CDR1 is MGHRA and CDR2 YSYEKL. Deletions cut 1 base from V and 2 bases from J, with 6 bases between. The CDR3 contains 13 residues. The CDR3 sequence is CASSQVLAYEQYF. DNA of the CDR3: TGCGCCAGCAGCCAAGTATTAGCCTACGAGCAGTACTTC.

This clone ranks as medium-sized (0.01 to 0.1%). This chain joins TRBV7-9 and TRBJ1-5; D is undetermined. The length of the CDR3 is 15 residues. V lost 5 bases and J lost 3, with 14 bases in between. Germline values: CDR1 SEHNR, CDR2 FQNEAQ (reference sequence). The CDR3 nucleotides read TGTGCCAGCAGCCCGCATGGTTCGGACAATCAGCCCCAGCATTTT. Translating gives CASSPHGSDNQPQHF. Full variable domain (outside the CDR3, taken from reference TRBV7-9 and TRBJ1-5): DTGVSQNPRHKITKRGQNVTFRCDPISEHNRLYWYRQTLGQGPEFLTYFQNEAQLEKSRLLSDRFSAERPKGSFSTLEIQRTEQGDSAMYLCASSPHGSDNQPQHFGDGTRLSIL.

This chain joins TRBV11-2 and TRBJ2-1, with 8 bases aligning to TRBD1. The CDR3 spans 15 residues. Germline V lookup: CDR1 SGHAT, CDR2 FQNNGV. The V gene end was trimmed by 4 bases and the J gene end by 15 bases; junction bases not matched to a gene: 17. The CDR3 DNA reads as TGTGCCAGCAGCTACATTGGACAGGGAATTTCAGCTTTGTTCTTC. It codes for CASSYIGQGISALFF. Full variable domain (rest looked up from reference TRBV11-2 and TRBJ2-1): EAGVAQSPRYKIIEKRQSVAFWCNPISGHATLYWYQQILGQGPKLLIQFQNNGVVDDSQLPKDRFSAERLKGVDSTLKIQPAKLEDSAVYLCASSYIGQGISALFFGPGTRLTVL.

The chain carries TRBV6-5 and TRBJ1-2, with D possibly matching TRBD1 (5 bases). Trimming shortened V by 4 bases and J by 5 bases, and 14 bases separated the two germline ends. The CDR3 sequence is 14 residues long. Germline values: CDR1 MNHEY, CDR2 SVGAGI. The CDR3 region is CASSLRGERYGYTF. The DNA of the CDR3 is TGTGCCAGCAGTTTACGGGGGGAGAGATATGGCTACACCTTC.

A single count supports this clone. The junction and the germline gene differ at one end; a read error may be behind it. J is TRBJ1-2 and V is TRBV5-1, with a possible D match to TRBD1 (5 bases). The CDR3 extends over 16 amino acids. Per the germline V gene, CDR1 is SGHRS and CDR2 is YFSETQ. As DNA, the CDR3 is TGCACCAGCAGCTTCGGGCAGGGTCCGGCAGGGCTTGGCTACACCTTC. It codes for CTSSFGQGPAGLGYTF.

The sample holds a few counts of this clone. The chain carries TRBV19 and TRBJ1-5; TRBD1 matches at 7 bases. V lost 10 bases, J lost 3 bases, and 9 bases stayed unmatched. This CDR3 is 14 amino acids long. Germline-derived CDR1 and CDR2 are LNHDA and SQIVND (reference sequence). The CDR3 is CATQRQGYNQPQHF. DNA for the CDR3: TGTGCCACCCAAAGACAGGGCTACAATCAGCCCCAGCATTTT.

The genes are TRBV9 and TRBJ1-2; a weak D match, TRBD1 (5 bases). CDR3 length: 15 amino acids. Germline V gene sequence: CDR1 SGDLS, CDR2 YYNGEE. The V gene lost 2 bases and the J gene lost 6 bases, with 17 bases spanning the gap. CDR3 nucleotides: TGTGCCAGCAGCGTGGGGTCCCTGGTGGGGGATGGCTACACCTTC. Protein: CASSVGSLVGDGYTF. Full variable domain (rest looked up from reference TRBV9 and TRBJ1-2): DSGVTQTPKHLITATGQRVTLRCSPRSGDLSVYWYQQSLDQGLQFLIQYYNGEERAKGNILERFSAQQFPDLHSELNLSSLELGDSALYFCASSVGSLVGDGYTFGSGTRLTVV.

V gene TRBV5-1 combines with J gene TRBJ1-2; D gene ambiguous. Trimming shortened V by 2 bases and J by 3 bases, and 17 bases separated the two germline ends. The germline V gene has CDR1 SGHRS and CDR2 YFSETQ. CDR3 length: 16 residues. CDR3 nucleotide sequence: TGCGCCAGCAGCTTTGAGGGTTCGAAGGTTTACTATGGCTACACCTTC. The encoded protein is CASSFEGSKVYYGYTF.

V and J are TRBV19 and TRBJ2-7; D perhaps matches TRBD1 (7 bases). This CDR3 is built from 13 residues. CDR1 and CDR2 from the germline V gene are LNHDA and SQIVND (reference sequence). V was trimmed by 4 bases and J by 6 bases, leaving 13 bases between them. For the CDR3, the DNA is TGTGCCAGTAGTAGTGGGCAGGGGGGCGAGCAGTACTTC. This encodes CASSSGQGGEQYF.

V and J are TRBV7-6 and TRBJ2-5; D remains unclear. This CDR3 is built from 13 residues. CDR1 and CDR2 from the germline V gene are SGHVS and FNYEAQ. Trimming left V 5 bases short and J 1 base short, with 8 bases between. For the CDR3, the DNA is TGTGCCAGCAGCCTGCCCGCCCAAGAGACCCAGTACTTC. The encoded protein is CASSLPAQETQYF.

V gene TRBV12-5 combines with J gene TRBJ1-5; D possibly corresponds to TRBD1 (5 bases). The CDR3 length is 17 residues. The germline V and J ends were trimmed by 1 base and 4 bases, with 17 bases remaining between them. The germline V gene encodes CDR1 LGHNT and CDR2 FRNRAP. CDR3 sequence: CASGLGVAGLRNQPQHF. CDR3 sequence (DNA): TGTGCTAGTGGTTTGGGGGTAGCGGGGCTGAGGAATCAGCCCCAGCATTTT.

The J gene is TRBJ1-2, the V gene TRBV9; D is uncertain. The CDR3 is 14 residues long. In germline, CDR1 is SGDLS, CDR2 YYNGEE. V lost 0 bases and J lost 5, with 11 bases in between. The CDR3 sequence is CASSVGGDLYGYTF. The DNA of the CDR3 is TGTGCCAGCAGCGTAGGAGGTGACCTTTATGGCTACACCTTC.

The chain combines TRBV18 with TRBJ2-4; possible D gene TRBD1, 7 bases. Germline V gene sequence: CDR1 KGHSH, CDR2 LQKENI. Deletions cut 3 bases from V and 11 bases from J, with 20 bases between. The CDR3 is made up of 15 amino acids. CDR3: CASSPPSGGWKFQYF. CDR3 nucleotide sequence: TGTGCCAGCTCACCCCCGTCAGGGGGGTGGAAATTTCAGTACTTC.